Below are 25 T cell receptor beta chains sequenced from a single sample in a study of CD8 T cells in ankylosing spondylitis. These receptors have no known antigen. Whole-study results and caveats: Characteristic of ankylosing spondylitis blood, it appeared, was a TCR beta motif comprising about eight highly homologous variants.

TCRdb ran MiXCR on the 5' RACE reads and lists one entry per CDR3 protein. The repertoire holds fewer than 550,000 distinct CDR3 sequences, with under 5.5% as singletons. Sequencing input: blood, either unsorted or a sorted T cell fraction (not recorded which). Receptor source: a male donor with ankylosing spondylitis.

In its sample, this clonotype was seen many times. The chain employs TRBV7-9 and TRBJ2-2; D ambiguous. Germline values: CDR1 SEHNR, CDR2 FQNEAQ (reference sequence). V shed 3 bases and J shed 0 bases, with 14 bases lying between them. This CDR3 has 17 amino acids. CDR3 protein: CASSFPTWGTNTGELFF. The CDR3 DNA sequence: TGTGCCAGCAGCTTCCCTACCTGGGGAACGAACACCGGGGAGCTGTTTTTT. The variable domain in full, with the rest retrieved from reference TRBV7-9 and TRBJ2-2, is DTGVSQNPRHKITKRGQNVTFRCDPISEHNRLYWYRQTLGQGPEFLTYFQNEAQLEKSRLLSDRFSAERPKGSFSTLEIQRTEQGDSAMYLCASSFPTWGTNTGELFFGEGSRLTVL.

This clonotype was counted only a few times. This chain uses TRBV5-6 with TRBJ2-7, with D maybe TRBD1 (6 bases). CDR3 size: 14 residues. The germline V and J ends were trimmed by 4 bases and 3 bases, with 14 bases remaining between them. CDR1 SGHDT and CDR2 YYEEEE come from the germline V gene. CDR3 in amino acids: CASSDRFLSYEQYF. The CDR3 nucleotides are TGTGCCAGCAGCGACAGGTTTCTGAGCTACGAGCAGTACTTC.

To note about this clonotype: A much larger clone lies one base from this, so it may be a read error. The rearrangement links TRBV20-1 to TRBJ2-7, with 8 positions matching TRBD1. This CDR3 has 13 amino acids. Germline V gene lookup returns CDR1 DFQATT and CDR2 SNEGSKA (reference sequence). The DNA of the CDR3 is TGCAGTGCTCGGGGCAGGGGGCTTAATGAGCAGAACTTC. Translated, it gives CSARGRGLNEQNF.

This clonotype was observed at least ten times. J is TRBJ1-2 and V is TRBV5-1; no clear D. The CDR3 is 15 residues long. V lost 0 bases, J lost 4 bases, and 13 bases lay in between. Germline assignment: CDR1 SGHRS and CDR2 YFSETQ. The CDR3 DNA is TGCGCCAGCAGCTTGGCAACAGCCACCCGCTATGGCTACACCTTC. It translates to CASSLATATRYGYTF.

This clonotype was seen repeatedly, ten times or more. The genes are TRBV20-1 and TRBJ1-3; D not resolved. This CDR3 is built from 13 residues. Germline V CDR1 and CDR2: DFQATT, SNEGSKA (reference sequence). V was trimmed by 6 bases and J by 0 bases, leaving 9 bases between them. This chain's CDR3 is CSAVKTSGNTIYF. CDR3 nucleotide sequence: TGCAGTGCCGTAAAAACCTCTGGAAACACCATATATTTT.

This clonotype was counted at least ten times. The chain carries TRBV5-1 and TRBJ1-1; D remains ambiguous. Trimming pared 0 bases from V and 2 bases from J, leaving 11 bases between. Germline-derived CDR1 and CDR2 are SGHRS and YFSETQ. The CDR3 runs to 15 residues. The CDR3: CASSLGNEPNTEAFF. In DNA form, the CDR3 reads TGCGCCAGCAGCTTGGGGAACGAGCCTAACACTGAAGCTTTCTTT. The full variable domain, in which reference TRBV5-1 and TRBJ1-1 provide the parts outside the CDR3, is KAGVTQTPRYLIKTRGQQVTLSCSPISGHRSVSWYQQTPGQGLQFLFEYFSETQRNKGNFPGRFSGRQFSNSRSEMNVSTLELGDSALYLCASSLGNEPNTEAFFGQGTRLTVV.

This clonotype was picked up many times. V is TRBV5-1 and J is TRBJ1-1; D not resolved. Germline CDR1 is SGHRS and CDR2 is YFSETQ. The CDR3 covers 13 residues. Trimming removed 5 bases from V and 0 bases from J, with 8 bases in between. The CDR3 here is CASSVILNTEAFF. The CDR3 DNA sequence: TGCGCCAGCAGTGTAATCCTGAACACTGAAGCTTTCTTT.

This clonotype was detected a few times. CDR3 nucleotides: TGTGCCTGGAGTGTCTCCACCAGTCCCGAGCCCCAGCATTTT. Translation: CAWSVSTSPEPQHF. The chain employs TRBV30 and TRBJ1-5; D gene unclear. The germline V gene has CDR1 GTSNPN and CDR2 SVGIG (reference sequence). The CDR3 runs 14 residues. V was clipped by 0 bases and J by 8 bases, with 14 bases between them.

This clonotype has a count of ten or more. This CDR3 is CASSLGFGQGRTEAFF. The DNA for the CDR3 is TGTGCCAGCAGCTTAGGGTTTGGTCAGGGGAGAACTGAAGCTTTCTTT. The chain links TRBV7-8 to TRBJ1-1; the D gene is possibly TRBD1 (6 bases). Germline V gene data show CDR1 as SGHVS and CDR2 as FQNEAQ. With 1 base removed from V and 5 bases from J, the gap between germline ends came to 17 bases. The CDR3 consists of 16 residues.

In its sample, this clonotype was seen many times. DNA for the CDR3: TGCAGTGCTAGAGATGTGACATCAGAGACCCAGTACTTC. It translates to CSARDVTSETQYF. The chain carries TRBV20-1 and TRBJ2-5; D is unclear. This CDR3 is 13 amino acids long. Per germline, CDR1 DFQATT and CDR2 SNEGSKA (reference sequence). The V gene lost 0 bases and the J gene lost 4 bases, with 9 bases spanning the gap.

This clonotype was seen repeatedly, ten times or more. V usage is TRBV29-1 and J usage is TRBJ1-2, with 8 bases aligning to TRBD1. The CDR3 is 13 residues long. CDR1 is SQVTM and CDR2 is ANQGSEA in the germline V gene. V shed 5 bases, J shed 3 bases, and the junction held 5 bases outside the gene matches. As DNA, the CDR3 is TGCAGCGTTCCTGGACAGGGAGACTATGGCTACACCTTC. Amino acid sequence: CSVPGQGDYGYTF. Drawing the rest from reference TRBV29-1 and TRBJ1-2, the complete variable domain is SAVISQKPSRDICQRGTSLTIQCQVDSQVTMMFWYRQQPGQSLTLIATANQGSEATYESGFVIDKFPISRPNLTFSTLTVSNMSPEDSSIYLCSVPGQGDYGYTFGSGTRLTVV.

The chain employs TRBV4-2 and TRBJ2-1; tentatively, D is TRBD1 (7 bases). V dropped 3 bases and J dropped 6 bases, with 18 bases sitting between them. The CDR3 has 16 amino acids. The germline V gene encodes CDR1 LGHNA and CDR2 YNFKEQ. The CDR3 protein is CASSQEGASQGNEQFF. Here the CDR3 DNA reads TGTGCCAGCAGCCAGGAGGGGGCTAGCCAGGGCAATGAGCAGTTCTTC.

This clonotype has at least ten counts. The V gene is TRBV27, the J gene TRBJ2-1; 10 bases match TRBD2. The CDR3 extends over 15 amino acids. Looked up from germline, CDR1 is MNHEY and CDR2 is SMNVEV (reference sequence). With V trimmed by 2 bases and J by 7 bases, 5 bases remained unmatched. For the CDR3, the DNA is TGTGCCAGCAGTTTAATAGCGGGAGGTAGGAATGAGCAGTTCTTC. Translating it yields CASSLIAGGRNEQFF.

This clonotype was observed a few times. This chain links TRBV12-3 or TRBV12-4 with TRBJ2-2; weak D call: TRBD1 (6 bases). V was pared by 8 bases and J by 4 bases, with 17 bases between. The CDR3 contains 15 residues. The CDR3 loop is CASGSRDKATGELFF. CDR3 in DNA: TGTGCCAGCGGGTCCCGGGACAAGGCCACCGGGGAGCTGTTTTTT.

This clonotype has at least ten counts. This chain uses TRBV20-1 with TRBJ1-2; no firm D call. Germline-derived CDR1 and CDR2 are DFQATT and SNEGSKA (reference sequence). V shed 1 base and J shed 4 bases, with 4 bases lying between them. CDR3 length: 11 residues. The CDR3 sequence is CSARVVYGYTF. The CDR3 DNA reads TGCAGTGCTAGAGTCGTCTATGGCTACACCTTC.

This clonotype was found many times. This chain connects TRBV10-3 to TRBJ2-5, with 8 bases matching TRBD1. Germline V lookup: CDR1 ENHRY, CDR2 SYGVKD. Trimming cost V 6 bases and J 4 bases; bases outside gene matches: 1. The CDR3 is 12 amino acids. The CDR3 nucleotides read TGTGCCATCAGAGACAGGGGAGAGACCCAGTACTTC. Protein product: CAIRDRGETQYF.

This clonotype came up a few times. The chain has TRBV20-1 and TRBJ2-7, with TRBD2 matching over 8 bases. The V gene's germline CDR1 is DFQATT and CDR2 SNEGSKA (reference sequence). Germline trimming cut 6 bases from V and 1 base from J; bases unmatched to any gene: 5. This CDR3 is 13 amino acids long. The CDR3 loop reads CSALTSVSYEQYF. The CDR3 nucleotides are TGCAGTGCCCTGACTAGCGTTTCCTACGAGCAGTACTTC.

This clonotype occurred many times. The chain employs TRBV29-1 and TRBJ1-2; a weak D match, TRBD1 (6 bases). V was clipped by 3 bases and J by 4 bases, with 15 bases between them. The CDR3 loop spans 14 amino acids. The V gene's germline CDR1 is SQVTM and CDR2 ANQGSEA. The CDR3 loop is CSVEGGGLFYGYTF. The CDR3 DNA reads TGCAGCGTTGAGGGCGGGGGGCTTTTCTATGGCTACACCTTC.

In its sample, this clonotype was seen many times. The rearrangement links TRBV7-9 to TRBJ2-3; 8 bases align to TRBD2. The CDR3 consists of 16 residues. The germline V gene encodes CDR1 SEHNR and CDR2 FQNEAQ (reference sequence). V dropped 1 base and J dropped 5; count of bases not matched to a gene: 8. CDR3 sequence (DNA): TGTGCCAGCAGCTTAGAACTAGCGGAACCTTTAGATACGCAGTATTTT. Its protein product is CASSLELAEPLDTQYF.

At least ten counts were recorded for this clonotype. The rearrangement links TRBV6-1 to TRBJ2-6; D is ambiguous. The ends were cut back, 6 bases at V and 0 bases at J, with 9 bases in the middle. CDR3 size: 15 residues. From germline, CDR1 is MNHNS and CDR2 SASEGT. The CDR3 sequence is CASSPQYSGANVLTF. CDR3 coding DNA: TGTGCCAGCAGCCCTCAATACTCTGGGGCCAACGTCCTGACTTTC.

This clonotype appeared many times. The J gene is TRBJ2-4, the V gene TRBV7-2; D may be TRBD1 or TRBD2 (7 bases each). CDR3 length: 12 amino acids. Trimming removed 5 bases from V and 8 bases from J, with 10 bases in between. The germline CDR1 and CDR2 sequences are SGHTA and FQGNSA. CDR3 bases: TGTGCCAGCAGCCCAGGGGGGGACATTCAGTACTTC. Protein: CASSPGGDIQYF.

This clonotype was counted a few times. CDR3 residues: CASSFDRGGNTIYF. For the CDR3, the DNA is TGCGCCAGCAGCTTCGACAGGGGAGGAAACACCATATATTTT. V is TRBV5-1 and J is TRBJ1-3, with TRBD1 identical over 8 bases. The CDR3 extends over 14 amino acids. Germline V gene lookup returns CDR1 SGHRS and CDR2 YFSETQ. Unmatched junction bases numbered 2, after V lost 2 bases and J lost 4 bases.

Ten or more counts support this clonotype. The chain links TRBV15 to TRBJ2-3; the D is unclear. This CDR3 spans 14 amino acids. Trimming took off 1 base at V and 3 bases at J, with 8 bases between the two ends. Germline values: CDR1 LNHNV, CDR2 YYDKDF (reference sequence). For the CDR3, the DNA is TGTGCCACCAGCAGAGTAGGGTCGACAGATACGCAGTATTTT. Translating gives CATSRVGSTDTQYF.

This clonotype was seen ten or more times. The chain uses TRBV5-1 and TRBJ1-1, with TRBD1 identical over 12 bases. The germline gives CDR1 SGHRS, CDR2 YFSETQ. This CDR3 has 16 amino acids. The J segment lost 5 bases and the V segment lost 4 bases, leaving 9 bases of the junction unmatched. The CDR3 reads CASSKGQGAFWTEAFF. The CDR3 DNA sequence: TGCGCCAGCAGCAAGGGACAGGGGGCGTTTTGGACTGAAGCTTTCTTT.

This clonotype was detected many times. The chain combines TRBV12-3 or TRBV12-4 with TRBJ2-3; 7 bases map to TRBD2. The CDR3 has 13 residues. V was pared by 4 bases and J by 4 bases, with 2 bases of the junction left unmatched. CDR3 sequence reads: CASSYREADTQYF. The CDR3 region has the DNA TGTGCCAGCAGTTACCGGGAGGCAGATACGCAGTATTTT.